This T cell receptor (beta chain) stems from a study of T cells after yellow fever vaccination. Study findings and constraints: Subsequent to the booster, the majority of primary-vaccination clones reappeared (96% CD4, 85% to 90% CD8).

As for this clonotype: Its antigen is unknown.

They built TCR cDNA with 5'RACE template switching, a step that put in a universal primer site and UMIs. TCRdb re-called the 5' RACE reads through MiXCR, storing one row per CDR3 protein. The data hold under 550,000 distinct CDR3 sequences, with just over 20% observed a single time. This CDR3 comprises 14 residues. V lost 3 bases and J 8 bases, leaving 11 bases between the germline ends. Germline V gene data show CDR1 as ENHRY and CDR2 as SYGVKD. The sample here was PBMCs, taken roughly 23 days after the first yellow fever vaccination. The J gene is TRBJ1-6, the V gene TRBV10-3; TRBD1 is a possible D gene (5 bases). This clonotype originated in a man younger than 35 who received the YFV17D yellow fever vaccine. The DNA for the CDR3 is TGTGCCATCAGTGAAGGTAGCAGGGATTCACCCCTCCACTTT. Its protein is CAISEGSRDSPLHF.